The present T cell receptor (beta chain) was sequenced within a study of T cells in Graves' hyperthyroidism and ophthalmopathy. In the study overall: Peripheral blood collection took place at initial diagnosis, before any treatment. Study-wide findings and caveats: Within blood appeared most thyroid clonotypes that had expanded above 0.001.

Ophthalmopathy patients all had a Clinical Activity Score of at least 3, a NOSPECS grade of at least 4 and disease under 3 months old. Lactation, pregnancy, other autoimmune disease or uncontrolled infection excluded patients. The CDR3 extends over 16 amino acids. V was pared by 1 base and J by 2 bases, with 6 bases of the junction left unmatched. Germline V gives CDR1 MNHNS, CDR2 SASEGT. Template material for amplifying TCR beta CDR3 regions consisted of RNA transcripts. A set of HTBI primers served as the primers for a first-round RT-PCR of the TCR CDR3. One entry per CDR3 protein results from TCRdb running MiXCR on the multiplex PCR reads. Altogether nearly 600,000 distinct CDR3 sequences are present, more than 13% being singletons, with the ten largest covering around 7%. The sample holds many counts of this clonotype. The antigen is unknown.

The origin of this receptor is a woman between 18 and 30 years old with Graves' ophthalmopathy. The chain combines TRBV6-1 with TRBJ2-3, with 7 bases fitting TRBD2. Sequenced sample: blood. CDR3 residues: CASSEERAGLTDTQYF. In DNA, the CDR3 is TGTGCCAGCAGTGAAGAGAGAGCGGGACTCACAGATACGCAGTATTTT.